A selection of T cell receptor beta chains follows, all from one sample in a study of technical replicates of blood from a few donors. Sequencing was performed with immunoSEQ multiplex PCR; in TCRdb, only in-frame clones are kept and a portion is missing. The sample includes under 85,000 clones, roughly 93% of them seen just once. Material: T cells isolated from PBMCs. These receptors were collected from a human donor in good health. The CDR3 runs from the conserved cysteine through the conserved F or W. D genes are given only for firm matches. The size of a clone is reported for some rows only, either as once, few or many, or as a class for expanded clones.

j_call: TRBJ1-1
d_call: TRBD1
v_call: TRBV4-1
clone_size: NA
cdr3_aa: CASSPTMSGTGWTEAFF
cdr3_nt: TGCGCCAGCAGCCCTACTATGTCCGGGACAGGGTGGACTGAAGCTTTCTTT

j_call: TRBJ2-7
d_call: TRBD1
v_call: TRBV30
clone_size: NA
cdr3_aa: CAWSAWTGVYEQYF
cdr3_nt: TGTGCCTGGAGTGCTTGGACAGGGGTTTACGAGCAGTACTTC

j_call: TRBJ2-5
d_call: TRBD2
v_call: TRBV7-9
clone_size: NA
cdr3_aa: CASSSSKREGLRETQYF
cdr3_nt: TGTGCCAGCAGCTCTTCCAAGCGGGAGGGCCTTCGGGAGACCCAGTACTTC

j_call: TRBJ2-5
d_call: NA
v_call: TRBV28
clone_size: NA
cdr3_aa: CASSLFRETQYF
cdr3_nt: TGTGCCAGCAGTTTATTCAGAGAGACCCAGTACTTC

j_call: TRBJ2-3
d_call: NA
v_call: TRBV7-2
clone_size: NA
cdr3_aa: CASSPFTDTQYF
cdr3_nt: TGTGCCAGCAGCCCATTCACAGATACGCAGTATTTT

j_call: TRBJ1-2
d_call: TRBD1
v_call: TRBV4-1
clone_size: NA
cdr3_aa: CASSHLQGAGYTF
cdr3_nt: TGCGCCAGCAGCCACCTCCAGGGGGCTGGCTACACCTTC

j_call: TRBJ2-7
d_call: TRBD1
v_call: TRBV10-3
clone_size: NA
cdr3_aa: CAISLSYRDRAYEQYF
cdr3_nt: TGTGCCATCAGTTTGTCCTACCGGGACAGGGCCTACGAGCAGTACTTC

j_call: TRBJ2-2
d_call: TRBD1
v_call: TRBV2
clone_size: NA
cdr3_aa: CASSVQGDGGELFF
cdr3_nt: TGTGCCAGCAGTGTACAGGGGGATGGAGGGGAGCTGTTTTTT

j_call: TRBJ1-2
d_call: TRBD1
v_call: TRBV14
clone_size: NA
cdr3_aa: CASSQDYSGTVSYGYTF
cdr3_nt: TGTGCCAGCAGCCAAGATTATTCCGGGACAGTGAGCTATGGCTACACCTTC

j_call: TRBJ2-5
d_call: TRBD2
v_call: TRBV27
clone_size: NA
cdr3_aa: CASSFASGVQETQYF
cdr3_nt: TGTGCCAGCAGTTTCGCTAGCGGGGTACAAGAGACCCAGTACTTC

j_call: TRBJ1-1
d_call: NA
v_call: TRBV10-3
clone_size: few
cdr3_aa: CAISESRDTEAFF
cdr3_nt: TGTGCCATCAGTGAGTCTCGCGACACTGAAGCTTTCTTT

j_call: TRBJ2-1
d_call: TRBD2
v_call: TRBV5-1
clone_size: NA
cdr3_aa: CASSTSGTINEQFF
cdr3_nt: TGCGCCAGCAGCACCTCCGGGACTATCAATGAGCAGTTCTTC

j_call: TRBJ2-1
d_call: NA
v_call: TRBV7-9
clone_size: NA
cdr3_aa: CASSPSFRDNEQFF
cdr3_nt: TGTGCCAGCAGTCCATCTTTCAGGGACAATGAGCAGTTCTTC

j_call: TRBJ1-3
d_call: NA
v_call: TRBV15
clone_size: NA
cdr3_aa: CATSRDISGSGNTIYF
cdr3_nt: TGTGCCACCAGCAGAGATATCAGCGGCTCTGGAAACACCATATATTTT

j_call: TRBJ2-3
d_call: TRBD2
v_call: TRBV6-1
clone_size: NA
cdr3_aa: CASSEPGRGDTDTQYF
cdr3_nt: TGTGCCAGCAGTGAACCTGGCCGGGGGGACACAGATACGCAGTATTTT

j_call: TRBJ2-3
d_call: TRBD2
v_call: TRBV29-1
clone_size: NA
cdr3_aa: CSVGLADTQYF
cdr3_nt: TGCAGCGTGGGACTAGCAGATACGCAGTATTTT

j_call: TRBJ2-3
d_call: NA
v_call: TRBV9
clone_size: NA
cdr3_aa: CASSLVGVTDTQYF
cdr3_nt: TGTGCCAGCAGCCTCGTAGGAGTCACAGATACGCAGTATTTT

j_call: TRBJ1-2
d_call: NA
v_call: TRBV29-1
clone_size: NA
cdr3_aa: CSVEEADYGYTF
cdr3_nt: TGCAGCGTTGAAGAAGCCGATTATGGCTACACCTTC

j_call: TRBJ1-2
d_call: NA
v_call: TRBV4-3
clone_size: NA
cdr3_aa: CASSQDTDIYGYTF
cdr3_nt: TGCGCCAGCAGCCAAGATACAGACATCTATGGCTACACCTTC

j_call: TRBJ2-2
d_call: TRBD1
v_call: TRBV2
clone_size: NA
cdr3_aa: CATDYRGNTGELFF
cdr3_nt: TGTGCCACCGACTACAGGGGTAACACCGGGGAGCTGTTTTTT

j_call: TRBJ2-5
d_call: NA
v_call: TRBV4-1
clone_size: NA
cdr3_aa: CASSRGVGETQYF
cdr3_nt: TGCGCCAGCAGCCGGGGAGTGGGAGAGACCCAGTACTTC

j_call: TRBJ2-7
d_call: NA
v_call: TRBV5-6
clone_size: NA
cdr3_aa: CASSLVTEPQQYF
cdr3_nt: TGTGCCAGCAGCTTGGTGACAGAGCCCCAGCAGTACTTC

j_call: TRBJ2-5
d_call: TRBD2
v_call: TRBV5-1
clone_size: NA
cdr3_aa: CASSNRSGLAVIETQYF
cdr3_nt: TGCGCCAGCAGCAACAGATCGGGACTAGCGGTAATAGAGACCCAGTACTTC

j_call: TRBJ1-1
d_call: NA
v_call: TRBV7-6
clone_size: NA
cdr3_aa: CASSLGQSNTEAFF
cdr3_nt: TGTGCCAGCAGCTTAGGACAGTCGAACACTGAAGCTTTCTTT

j_call: TRBJ2-1
d_call: TRBD2
v_call: TRBV10-1
clone_size: NA
cdr3_aa: CASGPGTSGRVSYNEQFF
cdr3_nt: TGCGCCAGCGGTCCTGGGACTAGCGGGAGGGTCTCCTACAATGAGCAGTTCTTC

j_call: TRBJ1-1
d_call: NA
v_call: TRBV7-9
clone_size: few
cdr3_aa: CASRGATGLNTEAFF
cdr3_nt: TGTGCCAGCAGGGGGGCTACAGGGCTTAACACTGAAGCTTTCTTT

j_call: TRBJ2-7
d_call: TRBD2
v_call: TRBV19
clone_size: NA
cdr3_aa: CASSIVAGAYEQYF
cdr3_nt: TGTGCCAGTAGTATAGTTGCGGGGGCCTACGAGCAGTACTTC

j_call: TRBJ1-4
d_call: TRBD1
v_call: TRBV11-2
clone_size: NA
cdr3_aa: CASSLGTGPEKLFF
cdr3_nt: TGTGCCAGCAGCCTCGGGACAGGGCCCGAAAAACTGTTTTTT

j_call: TRBJ2-3
d_call: NA
v_call: TRBV30
clone_size: NA
cdr3_aa: CASSRGNPPDTQYF
cdr3_nt: TGTGCCTCCTCCCGGGGGAACCCCCCAGATACGCAGTATTTT

j_call: TRBJ2-3
d_call: NA
v_call: TRBV7-9
clone_size: NA
cdr3_aa: CASSLPALGTTDTQYF
cdr3_nt: TGTGCCAGCAGCTTACCTGCCCTAGGAACCACAGATACGCAGTATTTT

j_call: TRBJ2-7
d_call: NA
v_call: TRBV5-5
clone_size: once
cdr3_aa: CASSLQAGSNSYEQYF
cdr3_nt: TGTGCCAGCAGCTTGCAGGCAGGGTCAAACTCCTACGAGCAGTACTTC

j_call: TRBJ2-7
d_call: NA
v_call: TRBV19
clone_size: NA
cdr3_aa: CASSQTGYEQYF
cdr3_nt: TGTGCCAGTAGTCAGACAGGCTACGAGCAGTACTTC

j_call: TRBJ2-7
d_call: NA
v_call: TRBV9
clone_size: NA
cdr3_aa: CASSPGGYEQYF
cdr3_nt: TGTGCCAGCAGCCCTGGAGGCTACGAGCAGTACTTC

j_call: TRBJ1-2
d_call: TRBD1
v_call: TRBV10-3
clone_size: NA
cdr3_aa: CATSRDRSLYGYTF
cdr3_nt: TGTGCCACGAGCCGGGACAGGAGTCTCTATGGCTACACCTTC

j_call: TRBJ1-5
d_call: NA
v_call: TRBV6-5
clone_size: NA
cdr3_aa: CASSSGQWVPPQHF
cdr3_nt: TGTGCCAGCAGTTCGGGACAATGGGTTCCGCCCCAGCATTTT

j_call: TRBJ2-1
d_call: TRBD2
v_call: TRBV6-1
clone_size: NA
cdr3_aa: CASSETRTSGFNEQFF
cdr3_nt: TGTGCCAGCAGTGAAACCCGGACTAGCGGCTTCAATGAGCAGTTCTTC

j_call: TRBJ2-6
d_call: NA
v_call: TRBV15
clone_size: NA
cdr3_aa: CATSRDLSGANVLTF
cdr3_nt: TGTGCCACCAGCAGAGATCTCTCTGGGGCCAACGTCCTGACTTTC

j_call: TRBJ1-1
d_call: NA
v_call: TRBV19
clone_size: NA
cdr3_aa: CASSWSTEAFF
cdr3_nt: TGTGCCAGTAGTTGGAGCACTGAAGCTTTCTTT

j_call: TRBJ1-2
d_call: NA
v_call: TRBV6-5
clone_size: NA
cdr3_aa: CASSYSTRNYGYTF
cdr3_nt: TGTGCCAGCAGTTACTCGACTCGGAACTATGGCTACACCTTC

j_call: TRBJ1-1
d_call: NA
v_call: TRBV28
clone_size: NA
cdr3_aa: CASSPHRGAGPSTEAFF
cdr3_nt: TGTGCCAGCAGTCCTCATCGCGGTGCGGGGCCGAGCACTGAAGCTTTCTTT

j_call: TRBJ2-3
d_call: NA
v_call: TRBV19
clone_size: once
cdr3_aa: CASSISVGSNQPQYF
cdr3_nt: TGTGCCAGTAGTATTTCAGTGGGTAGCAATCAGCCCCAGTATTTT

j_call: TRBJ2-4
d_call: NA
v_call: TRBV9
clone_size: NA
cdr3_aa: CASSSPGAQRNIQYF
cdr3_nt: TGTGCCAGCAGTTCCCCAGGGGCCCAACGTAACATTCAGTACTTC

j_call: TRBJ1-1
d_call: NA
v_call: TRBV5-1
clone_size: once
cdr3_aa: CASSYGMNTEAFF
cdr3_nt: TGCGCCAGCTCTTACGGTATGAACACTGAAGCTTTCTTT

j_call: TRBJ2-2
d_call: TRBD1
v_call: TRBV9
clone_size: NA
cdr3_aa: CASSVANGRTGKPGELFF
cdr3_nt: TGTGCCAGCAGCGTAGCTAACGGCAGGACAGGGAAGCCCGGGGAGCTGTTTTTT

j_call: TRBJ2-5
d_call: NA
v_call: TRBV4-2
clone_size: once
cdr3_aa: CASSQEQSQETQYF
cdr3_nt: TGTGCCAGCAGCCAAGAACAGTCACAAGAGACCCAGTACTTC